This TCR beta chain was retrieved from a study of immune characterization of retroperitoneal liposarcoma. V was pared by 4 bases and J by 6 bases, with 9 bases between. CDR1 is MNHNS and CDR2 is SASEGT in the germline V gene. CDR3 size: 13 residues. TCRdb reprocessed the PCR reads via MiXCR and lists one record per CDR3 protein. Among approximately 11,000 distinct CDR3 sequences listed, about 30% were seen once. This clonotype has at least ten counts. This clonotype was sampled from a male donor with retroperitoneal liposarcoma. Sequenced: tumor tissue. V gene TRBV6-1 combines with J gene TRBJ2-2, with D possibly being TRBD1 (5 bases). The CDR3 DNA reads TGTGCCAGCAGTGGGCAGGGTGCCGGGGAGCTGTTTTTT. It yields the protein CASSGQGAGELFF.